This entry features one T cell receptor (beta chain) sequence. The CDR3 regions of TCR beta were amplified from RNA transcripts. The primer set for the first-round RT-PCR of the TCR CDR3 was HTBI. Each CDR3 protein is one row after TCRdb ran MiXCR on the multiplex PCR reads. The table includes some 700,000 distinct CDR3 sequences, 17% detected once. This specimen comes from a study of T cells in Graves' hyperthyroidism and ophthalmopathy. V was pared by 4 bases and J by 4 bases, with 7 bases of the junction left unmatched. CDR1 SGDLS and CDR2 YYNGEE come from the germline V gene. CDR3 length equals 16 residues.

Sequences were obtained from blood. The source of this sequence is a man in his fifties with Graves' hyperthyroidism. The chain employs TRBV9 and TRBJ2-1; 11 bases align to TRBD2. The CDR3 DNA is TGTGCCAGCAGCCTACGGGGACTAGCGGAGTACAATGAGCAGTTCTTC. Translating it yields CASSLRGLAEYNEQFF.